This is a list of T cell receptor beta chains from one sample in a study of cytomegalovirus exposure and HLA in healthy donors. Assay: immunoSEQ multiplex PCR; the TCRdb copy retains only in-frame clones and omits some. The table has roughly 120,000 clones, 75% to 85% seen once. The specimen sequenced was PBMCs. All receptors derive from a man aged 25-45 years in good health and CMV-seronegative. CDR3s include the opening cysteine and the closing phenylalanine or tryptophan. The D gene is left open where the match is weak. Clone sizes are given selectively: once, few, many, or a class where the clone is expanded.

TRBD2 TRBJ2-5 once TRBV4-3 CASSHGTSGRETQYF TGCGCCAGCAGCCACGGGACTAGCGGGAGGGAGACCCAGTACTTC
- TRBJ2-5 - TRBV7-9 CASSLAAAQETQYF TGTGCCAGCAGCTTAGCGGCTGCTCAAGAGACCCAGTACTTC
TRBD1 TRBJ2-7 - TRBV9 CASSVGTGVYEQYF TGTGCCAGCAGCGTCGGGACAGGAGTCTACGAGCAGTACTTC
- TRBJ1-2 - TRBV19 CASSIDPDSGYTF TGTGCCAGTAGTATAGATCCGGACAGTGGCTACACCTTC
TRBD1 TRBJ2-5 - TRBV11-2 CASRRPGRGPGETQYF TGTGCCAGCAGAAGACCGGGCAGGGGGCCGGGTGAGACCCAGTACTTC
TRBD2 TRBJ2-3 - TRBV10-1 CASSDQEASGRGTDTQYF TGCGCCAGCAGTGATCAGGAGGCTAGCGGGAGAGGCACAGATACGCAGTATTTT
TRBD1 TRBJ1-1 once TRBV4-1 CASSQTLQGAYTEAFF TGCGCCAGCAGCCAGACACTACAGGGGGCTTACACTGAAGCTTTCTTT
TRBD1 TRBJ1-1 few TRBV6-5 CASSYQTGGQAEAFF TGTGCCAGCAGTTACCAGACAGGGGGTCAGGCTGAAGCTTTCTTT
- TRBJ2-1 - TRBV29-1 CSVPREYHYNEQFF TGCAGCGTCCCGAGAGAGTACCATTACAATGAGCAGTTCTTC
- TRBJ2-5 - TRBV19 CASSIGGAIRETQYF TGTGCCAGTAGTATTGGGGGGGCCATCCGGGAGACCCAGTACTTC
TRBD1 TRBJ1-5 - TRBV6-1 CASSEVRDRSNQPQHF TGTGCCAGCAGTGAAGTCCGGGACAGGAGCAATCAGCCCCAGCATTTT
- TRBJ1-5 - TRBV12-5 CASGLLTQGANQPQHF TGTGCTAGTGGTTTGCTGACGCAAGGGGCTAATCAGCCCCAGCATTTT
- TRBJ2-2 - TRBV10-1 CASRDDFVGELFF TGCGCCAGCAGGGATGACTTTGTCGGGGAGCTGTTTTTT
- TRBJ2-1 - TRBV19 CASTWEFNSYNEQFF TGTGCCAGTACCTGGGAGTTCAACTCCTACAATGAGCAGTTCTTC
- TRBJ2-7 few TRBV6-6 CASSYSTAGTYEQYF TGTGCCAGCAGTTACTCCACCGCGGGCACCTACGAGCAGTACTTC
TRBD1 TRBJ1-1 few TRBV19 CASSKAHRGVGLGTEAFF TGTGCCAGTAGTAAGGCCCACAGGGGTGTAGGTTTGGGCACTGAAGCTTTCTTT
- TRBJ2-7 - TRBV27 CASSLSWRGNYEQYF TGTGCCAGCAGTTTATCCTGGCGGGGAAACTACGAGCAGTACTTC
TRBD1 TRBJ1-4 - TRBV29-1 CSVLRTGGDEKLFF TGCAGCGTTCTACGGACAGGGGGCGATGAAAAACTGTTTTTT
- TRBJ1-4 - TRBV10-2 CASREGGNEKLFF TGCGCCAGCAGAGAGGGAGGTAATGAAAAACTGTTTTTT
TRBD1 TRBJ1-5 - TRBV27 CASSLTGTGGQPQHF TGTGCCAGCAGTCTAACCGGGACAGGGGGACAGCCCCAGCATTTT
- TRBJ1-2 - TRBV6-6 CASSLESRPARGYTF TGTGCCAGCAGTTTGGAGTCACGTCCGGCCCGTGGCTACACCTTC
TRBD1 TRBJ1-1 - TRBV7-2 CASSLEGTGMDTEAFF TGTGCCAGCAGCTTAGAAGGGACAGGGATGGACACTGAAGCTTTCTTT
TRBD1 TRBJ2-7 - TRBV9 CASSPSRTGGFIDEQYF TGTGCCAGCAGCCCGTCCCGGACAGGGGGCTTTATAGACGAGCAGTACTTC
TRBD2 TRBJ2-5 once TRBV7-9 CASSLPLTGGPNQETQYF TGTGCCAGCAGCTTACCGCTAACGGGAGGGCCGAACCAAGAGACCCAGTACTTC
- TRBJ1-2 - TRBV27 CASSFLASGIYGYTF TGTGCCAGCAGTTTTCTAGCCAGTGGGATATATGGCTACACCTTC
TRBD1 TRBJ2-7 - TRBV28 CASSWADRVQYF TGTGCCAGCAGTTGGGCTGACAGGGTGCAGTACTTC
TRBD1 TRBJ1-2 - TRBV19 CASSILRPGQSRGYTF TGTGCCAGTAGTATCCTCCGACCGGGACAGAGTCGGGGCTACACCTTC
TRBD2 TRBJ2-7 - TRBV18 CASSPKDLEREQVWHEQYF TGTGCCAGCTCACCGAAAGACTTGGAGCGGGAGCAGGTTTGGCACGAGCAGTACTTC
- TRBJ2-7 few TRBV11-2 CASSFQATQSYEQYF TGTGCCAGCAGCTTCCAGGCCACCCAGTCCTACGAGCAGTACTTC
TRBD2 TRBJ2-1 once TRBV7-9 CASSQTGTSGINEQFF TGTGCCAGCAGCCAGACCGGGACTAGCGGGATCAATGAGCAGTTCTTC
- TRBJ2-7 - TRBV27 CASSSIEQAYEQYF TGTGCCAGCAGTTCGATAGAGCAGGCCTACGAGCAGTACTTC
TRBD2 TRBJ2-7 - TRBV7-9 CASSWVGGRSYEQYF TGTGCCAGCAGCTGGGTCGGGGGGAGGAGCTACGAGCAGTACTTC
TRBD1 TRBJ1-2 once TRBV2 CASSQRTGRNGYTF TGTGCCAGCAGTCAACGGACAGGGAGAAATGGCTACACCTTC
- TRBJ2-1 - TRBV5-1 CASSLGGGSYNEQFF TGCGCCAGCAGCTTGGGCGGAGGCTCCTACAATGAGCAGTTCTTC
TRBD2 TRBJ2-7 - TRBV10-3 CAISRHRETSGLDEQYF TGTGCCATCAGCCGCCATCGAGAGACTAGCGGTTTAGACGAGCAGTACTTC
- TRBJ2-5 - TRBV6-1 CASSDRGANQETQYF TGTGCCAGCAGTGACCGGGGGGCGAATCAAGAGACCCAGTACTTC
TRBD1 TRBJ2-1 - TRBV9 CASSGDRGEDEQFF TGTGCCAGCAGCGGGGACAGGGGTGAGGATGAGCAGTTCTTC
- TRBJ2-7 - TRBV5-1 CASSLGVRGYEQYF TGCGCCAGCAGCTTGGGGGTAAGGGGCTACGAGCAGTACTTC
- TRBJ1-1 - TRBV6-5 CASSYGRGNTEAFF TGTGCCAGCAGTTACGGCAGGGGGAACACTGAAGCTTTCTTT
- TRBJ1-5 - TRBV7-9 CASSLIQGSVSNQPQHF TGTGCCAGCAGCTTAATACAGGGATCTGTGAGCAATCAGCCCCAGCATTTT
TRBD2 TRBJ2-3 once TRBV27 CATHGLAGDLDTQYF TGTGCCACCCACGGACTAGCGGGAGATTTAGATACGCAGTATTTT
TRBD1 TRBJ1-6 once TRBV10-2 CASAPGTVNSPLHF TGCGCCAGCGCACCCGGGACAGTAAATTCACCCCTCCACTTT
- TRBJ2-7 - TRBV6-1 CASSEGAGGAYEQYF TGTGCCAGCAGTGAAGGGGCTGGAGGGGCCTACGAGCAGTACTTC